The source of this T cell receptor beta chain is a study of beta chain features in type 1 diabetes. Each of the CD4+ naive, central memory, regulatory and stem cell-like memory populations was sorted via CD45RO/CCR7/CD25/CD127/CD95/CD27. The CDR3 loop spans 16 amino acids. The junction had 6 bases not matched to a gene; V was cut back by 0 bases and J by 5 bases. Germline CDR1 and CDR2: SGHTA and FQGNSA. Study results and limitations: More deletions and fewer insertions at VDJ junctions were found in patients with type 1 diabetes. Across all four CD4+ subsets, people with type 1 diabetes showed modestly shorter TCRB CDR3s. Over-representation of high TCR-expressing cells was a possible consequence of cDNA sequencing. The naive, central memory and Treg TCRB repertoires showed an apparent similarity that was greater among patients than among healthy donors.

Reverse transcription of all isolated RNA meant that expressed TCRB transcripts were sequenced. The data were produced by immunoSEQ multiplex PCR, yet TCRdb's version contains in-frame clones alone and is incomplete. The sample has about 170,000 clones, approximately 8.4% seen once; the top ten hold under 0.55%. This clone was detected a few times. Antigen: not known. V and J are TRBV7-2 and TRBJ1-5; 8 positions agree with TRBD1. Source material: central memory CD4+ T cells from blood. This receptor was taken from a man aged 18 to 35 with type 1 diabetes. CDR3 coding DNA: TGTGCCAGCAGCTTAGCGAGGACAGGGAATTATCAGCCCCAGCATTTT. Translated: CASSLARTGNYQPQHF.